Listed below are T cell receptor beta chains from one sample, sequenced in a study of CD8 T cells in Susac syndrome. TCRdb re-called the immunoSEQ multiplex PCR reads with MiXCR, one entry per CDR3 protein. This table holds about 250,000 distinct CDR3 sequences, just under 95% found once. The sample taken for sequencing was CD4+ T cells from PBMCs. These receptors all come from a human donor with multiple sclerosis. CDR3s include the opening cysteine and the closing phenylalanine or tryptophan. A D gene is named only where the DNA matches it firmly. For some rows the clone size is stated as once, few or many, or as a class when expanded; others skip it.

D gene: TRBD2
J gene: TRBJ2-1
clone size: .
V gene: TRBV5-1
CDR3 protein: CASSLEGSGGAPFF
CDR3 DNA: TGCGCCAGCAGCTTGGAGGGGAGCGGGGGGGCCCCGTTCTTC

D gene: .
J gene: TRBJ2-2
clone size: .
V gene: TRBV5-1
CDR3 protein: CASSLDPTSTNTGELFF
CDR3 DNA: TGCGCCAGCAGCTTGGACCCGACAAGTACCAACACCGGGGAGCTGTTTTTT

D gene: TRBD1
J gene: TRBJ1-2
clone size: .
V gene: TRBV5-1
CDR3 protein: CASSSRQGGSGYTF
CDR3 DNA: TGCGCCAGCAGCAGCCGACAGGGGGGCTCTGGCTACACCTTC

D gene: TRBD1
J gene: TRBJ1-1
clone size: .
V gene: TRBV12-3/TRBV12-4
CDR3 protein: CASSSQGQPHGEVFF
CDR3 DNA: TGTGCCAGCAGTTCCCAGGGACAGCCCCACGGTGAGGTTTTCTTT

D gene: .
J gene: TRBJ2-7
clone size: .
V gene: TRBV29-1
CDR3 protein: CSVGRGLSYEQYF
CDR3 DNA: TGCAGCGTCGGTAGGGGACTCTCCTACGAGCAGTACTTC

D gene: TRBD1
J gene: TRBJ1-2
clone size: .
V gene: TRBV5-6
CDR3 protein: CASSQLQGAFYGYTF
CDR3 DNA: TGTGCCAGCAGCCAATTACAGGGGGCGTTCTATGGCTACACCTTC

D gene: TRBD2
J gene: TRBJ2-3
clone size: .
V gene: TRBV20-1
CDR3 protein: CSAPQREGADTQYF
CDR3 DNA: TGCAGTGCCCCTCAGCGGGAGGGCGCAGATACGCAGTATTTT

D gene: TRBD2
J gene: TRBJ2-3
clone size: .
V gene: TRBV10-3
CDR3 protein: CAISLRLASTDTQYF
CDR3 DNA: TGTGCCATCAGTCTCAGACTAGCGAGCACAGATACGCAGTATTTT

D gene: .
J gene: TRBJ2-6
clone size: .
V gene: TRBV18
CDR3 protein: CASSSKTASGANVLTF
CDR3 DNA: TGTGCCAGCTCCTCCAAGACAGCCTCTGGGGCCAACGTCCTGACTTTC

D gene: .
J gene: TRBJ2-1
clone size: .
V gene: TRBV12-3/TRBV12-4
CDR3 protein: CASRDRLGSYNEQFF
CDR3 DNA: TGTGCCAGCAGGGATCGATTAGGCTCCTACAATGAGCAGTTCTTC

D gene: .
J gene: TRBJ1-6
clone size: .
V gene: TRBV12-3/TRBV12-4
CDR3 protein: CEGPVNSPLHF
CDR3 DNA: TGTGAAGGACCGGTTAATTCACCCCTCCACTTT

D gene: .
J gene: TRBJ2-4
clone size: .
V gene: TRBV7-2
CDR3 protein: CASSPLVAGQSTKNIQYF
CDR3 DNA: TGTGCCAGCAGCCCCCTTGTTGCGGGACAGAGTACCAAAAACATTCAGTACTTC

D gene: TRBD2
J gene: TRBJ2-5
clone size: .
V gene: TRBV27
CDR3 protein: CASSPRLAGETQYF
CDR3 DNA: TGTGCCAGCAGTCCCCGACTAGCCGGAGAGACCCAGTACTTC

D gene: .
J gene: TRBJ1-1
clone size: few
V gene: TRBV14
CDR3 protein: CASSQRGMNTEAFF
CDR3 DNA: TGTGCCAGCAGCCAACGGGGAATGAACACTGAAGCTTTCTTT

D gene: .
J gene: TRBJ1-1
clone size: .
V gene: TRBV10-2
CDR3 protein: CASSDFKWAYGAFF
CDR3 DNA: TGCGCCAGCAGTGATTTCAAATGGGCATACGGCGCTTTCTTT

D gene: .
J gene: TRBJ1-2
clone size: .
V gene: TRBV27
CDR3 protein: CASSLSVDYGYTF
CDR3 DNA: TGTGCCAGCAGTTTATCGGTAGACTATGGCTACACCTTC

D gene: TRBD2
J gene: TRBJ2-5
clone size: .
V gene: TRBV9
CDR3 protein: CASSVALAGGSRTQYF
CDR3 DNA: TGTGCCAGCAGCGTAGCCCTAGCGGGAGGATCTCGGACCCAGTACTTC

D gene: TRBD1
J gene: TRBJ2-7
clone size: .
V gene: TRBV20-1
CDR3 protein: CSARGGGGYEQYF
CDR3 DNA: TGCAGTGCTAGAGGAGGGGGCGGCTACGAGCAGTACTTC

D gene: TRBD1
J gene: TRBJ1-5
clone size: .
V gene: TRBV7-9
CDR3 protein: CASSPAGGPNQPQHF
CDR3 DNA: TGTGCCAGCAGTCCTGCAGGGGGGCCAAATCAGCCCCAGCATTTT

D gene: TRBD1
J gene: TRBJ2-3
clone size: .
V gene: TRBV30
CDR3 protein: CAWRRRDRGSDTQYF
CDR3 DNA: TGTGCCTGGAGACGCCGGGACAGGGGATCAGATACGCAGTATTTT

D gene: TRBD2
J gene: TRBJ2-1
clone size: .
V gene: TRBV7-9
CDR3 protein: CASSSASGGSYNEQFF
CDR3 DNA: TGTGCCAGCAGCTCCGCTAGCGGCGGCTCCTACAATGAGCAGTTCTTC

D gene: .
J gene: TRBJ1-1
clone size: .
V gene: TRBV3-1
CDR3 protein: CASSQVLVQGTEAFF
CDR3 DNA: TGTGCCAGCAGCCAAGTGCTGGTACAGGGCACTGAAGCTTTCTTT

D gene: .
J gene: TRBJ1-1
clone size: .
V gene: TRBV29-1
CDR3 protein: CSVYSRNTEAFF
CDR3 DNA: TGCAGCGTGTATTCCAGGAACACTGAAGCTTTCTTT

D gene: .
J gene: TRBJ2-5
clone size: .
V gene: TRBV7-2
CDR3 protein: CASSLVSNEQETQYF
CDR3 DNA: TGTGCCAGCAGCTTAGTTTCTAACGAGCAAGAGACCCAGTACTTC

D gene: TRBD1
J gene: TRBJ1-4
clone size: .
V gene: TRBV5-4
CDR3 protein: CASSMGQGREKLFF
CDR3 DNA: TGTGCCAGCAGTATGGGACAGGGGAGGGAAAAACTGTTTTTT

D gene: TRBD1
J gene: TRBJ2-4
clone size: once
V gene: TRBV20-1
CDR3 protein: CSASDSHKPGQGLPLAKNIQYF
CDR3 DNA: TGCAGTGCTAGCGATTCGCATAAACCGGGACAGGGTCTTCCTTTAGCCAAAAACATTCAGTACTTC

D gene: .
J gene: TRBJ2-1
clone size: once
V gene: TRBV20-1
CDR3 protein: CSAPQAGVNEQFF
CDR3 DNA: TGCAGTGCTCCTCAAGCCGGGGTAAATGAGCAGTTCTTC

D gene: TRBD1
J gene: TRBJ1-5
clone size: .
V gene: TRBV20-1
CDR3 protein: CSAIPESGQGFNSNQPQHF
CDR3 DNA: TGCAGTGCCATACCCGAATCGGGACAGGGTTTTAATAGCAATCAGCCCCAGCATTTT

D gene: TRBD2
J gene: TRBJ2-3
clone size: .
V gene: TRBV20-1
CDR3 protein: CSAPGTSGITDTQYF
CDR3 DNA: TGCAGTGCACCCGGGACTAGCGGCATCACAGATACGCAGTATTTT

D gene: .
J gene: TRBJ2-1
clone size: .
V gene: TRBV14
CDR3 protein: CASSQLQRKPRDEQFF
CDR3 DNA: TGTGCCAGCAGCCAACTTCAGCGGAAACCTAGGGATGAGCAGTTCTTC

D gene: .
J gene: TRBJ1-1
clone size: .
V gene: TRBV6-2/TRBV6-3
CDR3 protein: CASRQGGNTEAFF
CDR3 DNA: TGTGCCAGCAGACAGGGAGGGAACACTGAAGCTTTCTTT

D gene: .
J gene: TRBJ1-2
clone size: once
V gene: TRBV27
CDR3 protein: CASSFLLQPRGYTF
CDR3 DNA: TGTGCCAGCAGTTTTTTATTACAACCCCGGGGCTACACCTTC

D gene: TRBD1
J gene: TRBJ2-5
clone size: once
V gene: TRBV9
CDR3 protein: CASSAHRGGETQYF
CDR3 DNA: TGTGCCAGCAGCGCACACAGGGGTGGGGAGACCCAGTACTTC

D gene: .
J gene: TRBJ1-2
clone size: .
V gene: TRBV25-1
CDR3 protein: CASSEPSGGYTF
CDR3 DNA: TGTGCCAGCAGTGAACCCTCGGGTGGCTACACCTTC

D gene: .
J gene: TRBJ2-5
clone size: .
V gene: TRBV6-6
CDR3 protein: CASSPVGGVRQETQYF
CDR3 DNA: TGTGCCAGCAGCCCCGTCGGCGGGGTTCGCCAAGAGACCCAGTACTTC

D gene: TRBD1
J gene: TRBJ2-2
clone size: .
V gene: TRBV9
CDR3 protein: CASSVRTGGELFF
CDR3 DNA: TGTGCCAGCAGCGTAAGGACAGGCGGGGAGCTGTTTTTT

D gene: TRBD2
J gene: TRBJ2-3
clone size: .
V gene: TRBV2
CDR3 protein: CASSETSGGFDTQYF
CDR3 DNA: TGTGCCAGCAGTGAAACTAGCGGGGGGTTCGATACGCAGTATTTT

D gene: .
J gene: TRBJ1-2
clone size: .
V gene: TRBV7-2
CDR3 protein: CASAQGGEGYTF
CDR3 DNA: TGTGCCAGCGCCCAAGGGGGGGAAGGCTACACCTTC

D gene: .
J gene: TRBJ2-1
clone size: few
V gene: TRBV2
CDR3 protein: CASRGDHNNEQFF
CDR3 DNA: TGTGCCAGCAGGGGGGACCACAACAATGAGCAGTTCTTC

D gene: .
J gene: TRBJ1-4
clone size: .
V gene: TRBV5-6
CDR3 protein: CASSSARRGDEKLFF
CDR3 DNA: TGTGCCAGCAGCTCCGCCAGGCGCGGCGATGAAAAACTGTTTTTT

D gene: .
J gene: TRBJ2-5
clone size: .
V gene: TRBV12-3/TRBV12-4
CDR3 protein: CASSPRTRKETQYF
CDR3 DNA: TGTGCCAGCAGTCCCCGTACTAGGAAAGAGACCCAGTACTTC

D gene: .
J gene: TRBJ2-1
clone size: .
V gene: TRBV7-9
CDR3 protein: CASSPSSARDEQFF
CDR3 DNA: TGTGCCAGCAGCCCCTCATCCGCGAGGGATGAGCAGTTCTTC

D gene: TRBD2
J gene: TRBJ2-1
clone size: once
V gene: TRBV10-3
CDR3 protein: CAISEPGLAGGTSYNEQFF
CDR3 DNA: TGTGCCATCAGTGAGCCGGGACTAGCGGGGGGCACCTCCTACAATGAGCAGTTCTTC

D gene: .
J gene: TRBJ2-1
clone size: few
V gene: TRBV11-2
CDR3 protein: CASRDIAYNEQFF
CDR3 DNA: TGTGCCAGCAGGGACATAGCTTACAATGAGCAGTTCTTC

D gene: TRBD1
J gene: TRBJ1-5
clone size: .
V gene: TRBV7-8
CDR3 protein: CASSLGQGVVQPQHF
CDR3 DNA: TGTGCCAGCAGCTTAGGGCAGGGGGTTGTTCAGCCCCAGCATTTT

D gene: .
J gene: TRBJ1-4
clone size: .
V gene: TRBV29-1
CDR3 protein: CSVEGNNEKLFF
CDR3 DNA: TGCAGCGTTGAAGGGAATAATGAAAAACTGTTTTTT

D gene: TRBD2
J gene: TRBJ2-3
clone size: .
V gene: TRBV4-1
CDR3 protein: CASSLGLDGWDTQYF
CDR3 DNA: TGCGCCAGCAGCCTAGGACTAGATGGTTGGGATACGCAGTATTTT

D gene: TRBD1
J gene: TRBJ1-1
clone size: once
V gene: TRBV19
CDR3 protein: CASSTGQMNTEAFF
CDR3 DNA: TGTGCCAGTAGTACGGGACAGATGAACACTGAAGCTTTCTTT

D gene: TRBD2
J gene: TRBJ2-1
clone size: .
V gene: TRBV7-2
CDR3 protein: CASSLSGGAYNEQFF
CDR3 DNA: TGTGCCAGCAGCTTGAGCGGGGGGGCCTACAATGAGCAGTTCTTC

D gene: .
J gene: TRBJ2-5
clone size: .
V gene: TRBV19
CDR3 protein: CASSGGPQETQYF
CDR3 DNA: TGTGCCAGTAGTGGGGGACCCCAAGAGACCCAGTACTTC

D gene: TRBD1
J gene: TRBJ2-2
clone size: .
V gene: TRBV5-1
CDR3 protein: CASSFRTGNFANTGELFF
CDR3 DNA: TGCGCCAGCAGCTTTCGGACAGGCAACTTTGCGAACACCGGGGAGCTGTTTTTT

D gene: TRBD2
J gene: TRBJ2-4
clone size: .
V gene: TRBV19
CDR3 protein: CASSKGVAGDKNIQYF
CDR3 DNA: TGTGCCAGTAGTAAGGGGGTAGCGGGAGATAAAAACATTCAGTACTTC

D gene: .
J gene: TRBJ2-6
clone size: .
V gene: TRBV30
CDR3 protein: CARGRRESRSGANVLTF
CDR3 DNA: TGTGCCCGAGGCCGCAGGGAATCCCGATCTGGGGCCAACGTCCTGACTTTC

D gene: TRBD2
J gene: TRBJ2-5
clone size: .
V gene: TRBV5-1
CDR3 protein: CASSLGSGNRQETQYF
CDR3 DNA: TGCGCCAGCAGCTTGGGTAGCGGGAACCGACAAGAGACCCAGTACTTC

D gene: .
J gene: TRBJ1-4
clone size: .
V gene: TRBV7-9
CDR3 protein: CASSFDTLNEKLFF
CDR3 DNA: TGTGCCAGCAGCTTTGACACTCTAAATGAAAAACTGTTTTTT